The 12 T cell receptor beta chains given below trace back to one sample, sequenced in a study of blood T cell repertoires in COVID-19. TCRdb's copy holds only in-frame clones and misses some; the assay was immunoSEQ multiplex PCR. The sample contains about 200,000 clones, around 90% of which appear only once. Material for sequencing was peripheral blood. These receptors were obtained from a human donor in a cohort sampled during active COVID-19.

This chain uses TRBV4-1 with TRBJ2-5, with 7 bases fitting TRBD2. The CDR3 extends over 17 amino acids. Germline assignment: CDR1 MGHRA and CDR2 YSYEKL. The V gene end was trimmed by 0 bases and the J gene end by 1 base; junction bases not matched to a gene: 8. The CDR3 DNA is TGCGCCAGCAGCCAAGAAGGACGGCTAGCGGTCCAAGAGACCCAGTACTTC. Encoded protein: CASSQEGRLAVQETQYF.

This clone was counted once. The chain employs TRBV7-6 and TRBJ2-7; weak D call: TRBD1 (6 bases). Looked up from germline, CDR1 is SGHVS and CDR2 is FNYEAQ. V dropped 1 base and J dropped 2 bases, with 9 bases sitting between them. The CDR3 consists of 14 residues. DNA of the CDR3: TGTGCCAGCAGCTTAGAGACAGGAACCTACGAGCAGTACTTC. The encoded protein is CASSLETGTYEQYF.

This chain's CDR3 is CASSLAPTSGSTDTQYF. The CDR3 DNA follows: TGTGCCAGCAGCTTAGCGCCTACTAGCGGATCCACAGATACGCAGTATTTT. The chain joins TRBV7-2 to TRBJ2-3; TRBD2 matches at 8 bases. The CDR3 runs to 17 residues. V lost 0 bases and J lost 2; bases outside the gene matches: 7. Germline values: CDR1 SGHTA, CDR2 FQGNSA. Variable domain in full (rest from reference TRBV7-2 and TRBJ2-3): GAGVSQSPSNKVTEKGKDVELRCDPISGHTALYWYRQSLGQGLEFLIYFQGNSAPDKSGLPSDRFSAERTGGSVSTLTIQRTQQEDSAVYLCASSLAPTSGSTDTQYFGPGTRLTVL.

The chain has TRBV6-5 and TRBJ2-7; possibly TRBD2 for D (6 bases). There are 13 residues in the CDR3. V was clipped by 6 bases and J by 6 bases, with 15 bases between them. In germline, CDR1 is MNHEY, CDR2 SVGAGI. The CDR3 here is CASRGGVLGEQYF. The CDR3 nucleotides read TGTGCCAGCAGAGGAGGGGTCCTTGGCGAGCAGTACTTC.

This clone occurred a few times. The same CDR3 is also encoded by other DNA sequences in this sample. The chain recombines TRBV24-1 with TRBJ2-2; the match to TRBD2 covers 8 bases. Germline V gene data show CDR1 as KGHDR and CDR2 as SFDVKD. The CDR3 consists of 16 residues. Trimming at V came to 4 bases and at J to 1 base, leaving 4 bases not matched to a gene. CDR3 in amino acids: CATSDTSGGNTGELFF. For the CDR3, the DNA is TGTGCCACCAGTGACACTAGCGGAGGGAACACCGGGGAGCTGTTTTTT.

The CDR3 region is CASSLGGGNQPQHF. The CDR3 region has the DNA TGTGCCAGCAGTCTAGGGGGGGGCAATCAGCCCCAGCATTTT. The chain links TRBV6-5 to TRBJ1-5; D perhaps matches TRBD1 (6 bases). Trimming removed 5 bases from V and 2 bases from J, with 10 bases in between. This CDR3 spans 14 amino acids. CDR1 MNHEY and CDR2 SVGAGI come from the germline V gene.

This chain uses TRBV10-3 with TRBJ1-1, with 9 bases aligning to TRBD1. CDR3 size: 14 residues. Germline V gives CDR1 ENHRY, CDR2 SYGVKD. The J segment lost 0 bases and the V segment lost 7 bases, leaving 3 bases of the junction unmatched. The chain's CDR3 is CAITQGAMNTEAFF. The CDR3 bases are TGTGCCATCACACAGGGGGCGATGAACACTGAAGCTTTCTTT.

DNA of the CDR3: TGTGCCAGTAGCCTGGAAGGGGAGGCGACCCAGTACTTC. It is translated as CASSLEGEATQYF. The V gene is TRBV19, the J gene TRBJ2-5; maybe TRBD2 (6 bases). The V end lost 6 bases, the J end lost 7 bases, and 15 bases lay between the germline ends. Germline V lookup: CDR1 LNHDA, CDR2 SQIVND (reference sequence). The CDR3 contains 13 residues.

This clone came up once. The chain employs TRBV27 and TRBJ2-7; 14 bases fit TRBD2. Looked up from germline, CDR1 is MNHEY and CDR2 is SMNVEV (reference sequence). There are 14 residues in the CDR3. The V and J ends lost 7 bases and 2 bases, in that order; junction bases with no gene match: 1. This chain's CDR3 is CASTTSGRAYEQYF. The CDR3 coding sequence is TGTGCCAGCACGACTAGCGGGAGGGCCTACGAGCAGTACTTC.

The J gene is TRBJ1-6, the V gene TRBV12-3 or TRBV12-4, with D unresolved. The CDR3 sequence is 12 residues long. V lost 3 bases to trimming and J lost 12 bases, with 9 bases between them. CDR3 sequence: CASSFQTRPLHF. The CDR3 DNA reads as TGTGCCAGCAGTTTCCAGACACGACCCCTCCACTTT.

V usage is TRBV30 and J usage is TRBJ2-7; no definite D call. The CDR3 has 12 residues. Germline-derived CDR1 and CDR2 are GTSNPN and SVGIG (reference sequence). V shed 2 bases and J shed 1 base, with 6 bases lying between them. The CDR3 coding sequence is TGTGCCTGGAGTTTAGATTCCTACGAGCAGTACTTC. Protein: CAWSLDSYEQYF.

V is TRBV3-1 (or the pseudogene TRBV3-2) and J is TRBJ2-3, with 13 positions matching TRBD2. The V segment lost 4 bases and the J segment 7 bases; nucleotides outside the gene matches: 11. CDR3 size: 17 residues. Looked up from germline, CDR1 is LGHDT and CDR2 is YNNKEL (reference sequence). The chain's CDR3 is CASSPFGLAGETNTQYF. The CDR3 region has the DNA TGTGCCAGCAGCCCTTTTGGACTAGCGGGGGAGACGAATACGCAGTATTTT.